Below are 26 T cell receptor beta chains sequenced from a single sample in a study of PD-L1 blockade in urothelial cancer. This table comes from immunoSEQ multiplex PCR, and its TCRdb copy is limited to in-frame clones, with some not included. The repertoire holds roughly 20,000 clones, with 88% as singletons. Specimen: PBMCs, collected around atezolizumab (anti-PD-L1) treatment. The receptor source for this set is a man aged 45-65 years with urothelial cancer.

This chain connects TRBV6-1 to TRBJ2-7, with TRBD1 as a possible D gene (5 bases). V was shortened by 4 bases and J by 5 bases, with 24 bases between the two germline ends. This CDR3 comprises 17 residues. CDR1 is MNHNS, CDR2 SASEGT, per germline. CDR3 sequence: CASSVDAPGGAKDEQYF. Here the CDR3 DNA reads TGTGCCAGCAGTGTGGACGCGCCGGGTGGGGCCAAGGACGAGCAGTACTTC.

J is TRBJ2-1 and V is TRBV19; 8 nucleotides align to TRBD2. V was pared by 4 bases and J by 4 bases, with 18 bases of the junction left unmatched. The CDR3 is made up of 19 amino acids. CDR1 and CDR2 (germline): LNHDA, SQIVND (reference sequence). CDR3 protein: CASSTDLESVAGGYNEQFF. The CDR3 DNA sequence: TGTGCCAGTAGTACCGACCTAGAGTCAGTGGCGGGAGGTTACAATGAGCAGTTCTTC.

CDR3 residues: CASSAGTAGELFF. For the CDR3, the DNA is TGTGCCAGCAGCGCCGGGACAGCCGGGGAGCTGTTTTTT. V usage is TRBV5-6 and J usage is TRBJ2-2, with 7 nucleotides matching TRBD1. Germline trimming cut 4 bases from V and 6 bases from J; bases unmatched to any gene: 3. Germline CDR1 reads SGHDT; CDR2 reads YYEEEE. The CDR3 loop spans 13 amino acids. The full variable domain, rest sourced from reference TRBV5-6 and TRBJ2-2, is DAGVTQSPTHLIKTRGQQVTLRCSPKSGHDTVSWYQQALGQGPQFIFQYYEEEERQRGNFPDRFSGHQFPNYSSELNVNALLLGDSALYLCASSAGTAGELFFGEGSRLTVL.

V and J are TRBV4-3 and TRBJ2-7, with D unresolved. CDR1 LGHNA and CDR2 YSLEER come from the germline V gene. Trimming shortened V by 0 bases and J by 0 bases, and 9 bases separated the two germline ends. This CDR3 is built from 15 residues. CDR3 nucleotide sequence: TGCGCCAGCAGCCAAGATTGGCGGAACTCCTACGAGCAGTACTTC. Translating gives CASSQDWRNSYEQYF.

V and J are TRBV7-3 and TRBJ2-1; 10 bases fit TRBD1. Losses at the gene ends were 2 bases for V and 4 bases for J; bases not matched to a gene: 2. From germline, CDR1 is SGHTA and CDR2 FQGTGA. The CDR3 contains 15 residues. CDR3 bases: TGTGCCAGCAGCTTAGGACAGGGGGGGTACAATGAGCAGTTCTTC. Its translation: CASSLGQGGYNEQFF.

The chain couples TRBV5-6 to TRBJ1-5; 12 nucleotides align to TRBD1. The CDR3 runs to 15 residues. Germline trimming cut 4 bases from V and 6 bases from J; bases unmatched to any gene: 5. Germline V gives CDR1 SGHDT, CDR2 YYEEEE. This CDR3 reads CASSAGTGGIQPQHF. DNA of the CDR3: TGTGCCAGCAGCGCCGGGACAGGGGGCATTCAGCCCCAGCATTTT.

The rearrangement uses TRBV19 and TRBJ1-6; D is undetermined. Germline lookup yields CDR1 LNHDA and CDR2 SQIVND (reference sequence). This CDR3 spans 12 amino acids. Trimming cost V 6 bases and J 6 bases, with 6 bases left between them. CDR3 DNA: TGTGCCAGTAGCCTAGTTAATTCACCCCTCCACTTT. This encodes CASSLVNSPLHF.

The chain employs TRBV7-9 and TRBJ1-1; D is unclear. The CDR3 covers 12 residues. V was pared by 7 bases and J by 2 bases, with 8 bases between. In germline, CDR1 is SEHNR, CDR2 FQNEAQ (reference sequence). The CDR3 DNA is TGTGCCAGCACGGCGGGCAACACTGAAGCTTTCTTT. Its translation: CASTAGNTEAFF.

J is TRBJ1-6 and V is TRBV2; D unclear. The CDR3 consists of 16 residues. The V end lost 6 bases, the J end lost 6 bases, and 18 bases lay between the germline ends. CDR1 and CDR2 (germline): SNHLY, FYNNEI. CDR3 amino acids: CASRVLTKLVNSPLHF. The CDR3 coding sequence is TGTGCCAGCAGGGTTTTGACAAAGTTGGTTAATTCACCCCTCCACTTT.

V and J are TRBV2 and TRBJ2-3, with D unresolved. Germline lookup yields CDR1 SNHLY and CDR2 FYNNEI. Trimming shortened V by 4 bases and J by 6 bases, and 17 bases separated the two germline ends. This CDR3 region has 15 residues. This CDR3 is CASSAANSPSDTQYF. The CDR3 bases are TGTGCCAGCAGTGCGGCGAACAGCCCCTCGGATACGCAGTATTTT.

V and J are TRBV7-9 and TRBJ2-3; D gene ambiguous. CDR3 size: 15 residues. V gave up 3 bases and J gave up 0 bases, with 10 bases separating them. The germline V gene has CDR1 SEHNR and CDR2 FQNEAQ (reference sequence). The CDR3 DNA reads as TGTGCCAGCAGCTTGGCAGTCCCTAGCACAGATACGCAGTATTTT. Protein: CASSLAVPSTDTQYF.

The CDR3 spells CASSYPKGAREYNTEAFF. The CDR3 DNA follows: TGCGCCAGCTCATACCCCAAGGGAGCTAGGGAGTATAACACTGAAGCTTTCTTT. The chain combines TRBV10-2 with TRBJ1-1; D is ambiguous. Trimming took off 8 bases at V and 2 bases at J, with 27 bases between the two ends. The CDR3 contains 18 residues. The germline CDR1 and CDR2 sequences are WSHSY and SAAADI.

The chain joins TRBV19 to TRBJ1-2; possibly TRBD1 for D (6 bases). Germline V gene lookup returns CDR1 LNHDA and CDR2 SQIVND (reference sequence). V lost 5 bases and J lost 2, with 9 bases in between. This CDR3 is 13 amino acids long. CDR3 sequence: CASSVTGNYGYTF. The CDR3 nucleotides read TGTGCCAGTAGTGTAACAGGGAACTATGGCTACACCTTC.

This chain connects TRBV18 to TRBJ1-2; 7 bases match TRBD1. Germline lookup yields CDR1 KGHSH and CDR2 LQKENI. The CDR3 extends over 15 amino acids. The ends lost 1 base at V and 4 bases at J; junction bases unmatched: 6. CDR3 bases: TGTGCCAGCTCACCACAAACAGGGGCCTTCTATGGCTACACCTTC. It codes for CASSPQTGAFYGYTF.

Comment on this clone: This specimen includes other DNA sequences encoding the same CDR3. This chain links TRBV27 with TRBJ2-2; D not certain. V was trimmed by 2 bases and J by 3 bases, leaving 4 bases between them. CDR1 is MNHEY, CDR2 SMNVEV, per germline (reference sequence). The CDR3 sequence is 13 residues long. CDR3 amino acids: CASSLPYTGELFF. The CDR3 bases are TGTGCCAGCAGTTTACCCTACACCGGGGAGCTGTTTTTT.

CDR3 loop: CASSLGQGSGKLFF. The DNA for the CDR3 is TGTGCCAGCAGTTTGGGTCAGGGCTCTGGAAAACTGTTTTTT. This sequence joins TRBV27 and TRBJ1-4, with D perhaps TRBD1 (5 bases). V shed 3 bases and J shed 10 bases, with 15 bases lying between them. Germline V lookup: CDR1 MNHEY, CDR2 SMNVEV (reference sequence). The length of the CDR3 is 14 residues.

The sample holds one count of this clone. J is TRBJ1-2 and V is TRBV6-6; 7 bases line up with TRBD1. The CDR3 runs 16 residues. V trimming: 2 bases; J trimming: 3 bases; junction bases outside the gene matches: 9. Germline loops: CDR1 MNHNY, CDR2 SVGAGI (reference sequence). CDR3 in DNA: TGTGCCAGCAGTTACATGACAGGGAATGCGGACTATGGCTACACCTTC. Encoded protein: CASSYMTGNADYGYTF.

This clone was seen just once. The chain is built from TRBV6-5 and TRBJ2-1; D is ambiguous. The CDR3 is 12 amino acids. V was cut by 5 bases and J by 7 bases, with 9 bases left in between. Germline CDR1 reads MNHEY; CDR2 reads SVGAGI. The CDR3 bases are TGTGCCAGCAGTAGGAGTCGGAATGAGCAGTTCTTC. It is translated as CASSRSRNEQFF.

The chain employs TRBV7-3 and TRBJ1-1, with TRBD1 matching over 8 bases. Germline V gives CDR1 SGHTA, CDR2 FQGTGA. This CDR3 spans 15 amino acids. V lost 4 bases to trimming and J lost 7 bases; unmatched junction nucleotides: 11. CDR3 amino acids: CASSSGGRGRDEAFF. DNA of the CDR3: TGTGCCAGCAGCTCAGGGGGCAGGGGGCGGGATGAAGCTTTCTTT.

The V and J genes are TRBV7-9 and TRBJ2-1, with 9 bases matching TRBD2. Losses at the gene ends were 10 bases for V and 2 bases for J; bases not matched to a gene: 3. The CDR3 contains 13 residues. Germline lookup yields CDR1 SEHNR and CDR2 FQNEAQ (reference sequence). The CDR3 protein is CATGLATYNEQFF. The CDR3 DNA sequence: TGTGCCACCGGACTAGCGACCTACAATGAGCAGTTCTTC.

This sequence joins TRBV7-3 and TRBJ2-1; 10 nucleotides align to TRBD2. Germline trimming cut 3 bases from V and 5 bases from J; bases unmatched to any gene: 4. The CDR3 is made up of 15 amino acids. Germline V gene sequence: CDR1 SGHTA, CDR2 FQGTGA. CDR3 sequence reads: CASSFLAGVDNEQFF. The CDR3 nucleotides are TGTGCCAGCAGCTTTCTAGCGGGAGTAGACAATGAGCAGTTCTTC.

The V and J genes are TRBV9 and TRBJ2-1, with TRBD2 matching over 11 bases. V was clipped by 3 bases and J by 10 bases; unmatched bases: 6. This CDR3 has 14 residues. Germline-derived CDR1 and CDR2 are SGDLS and YYNGEE. The CDR3 protein is CASSGGLAAGEQFF. The CDR3 DNA reads TGTGCCAGCAGCGGGGGACTAGCGGCCGGGGAGCAGTTCTTC.

This clone showed up just once. The rearrangement uses TRBV19 and TRBJ2-3; D ambiguous. CDR3 size: 14 residues. V was clipped by 3 bases and J by 0 bases, with 7 bases between them. The V gene's germline CDR1 is LNHDA and CDR2 SQIVND (reference sequence). CDR3 amino acids: CASSISASTDTQYF. CDR3 nucleotides: TGTGCCAGTAGTATTAGTGCTAGCACAGATACGCAGTATTTT.

The CDR3 nucleotides read TGTGCCAGCAGTGAAAAAACTCAGGGCGCAGATACGCAGTATTTT. This codes for CASSEKTQGADTQYF. This rearrangement joins TRBV6-4 to TRBJ2-3, with D tentatively TRBD1 (5 bases). The CDR3 extends over 15 amino acids. V was shortened by 3 bases and J by 4 bases, with 14 bases between the two germline ends. Germline values: CDR1 MRHNA, CDR2 SNTAGT.

The V gene is TRBV6-1, the J gene TRBJ1-2, with D tentatively TRBD1 (6 bases). V was cut by 7 bases and J by 7 bases, with 19 bases left in between. The CDR3 has 14 amino acids. Germline assignment: CDR1 MNHNS and CDR2 SASEGT. The CDR3 spells CASIGGAGLGGYTF. CDR3 bases: TGTGCCAGCATTGGGGGGGCGGGGCTGGGTGGCTACACCTTC.

The sample holds one count of this clone. This rearrangement joins TRBV7-9 to TRBJ1-4; D unresolved. The CDR3 has 15 amino acids. Trimming stripped 1 base from V and 8 bases from J, with 14 bases between. CDR1 SEHNR and CDR2 FQNEAQ come from the germline V gene (reference sequence). The CDR3 bases are TGTGCCAGCAGCTTAGGGACTCCTGACCCCGAAAAACTGTTTTTT. This sequence encodes CASSLGTPDPEKLFF.